This TCR beta chain was captured in a study of T cells in Graves' hyperthyroidism and ophthalmopathy. Uncontrolled infection, other autoimmune disease, pregnancy or lactation led to exclusion. Amplification of TCR beta CDR3 regions was performed using RNA transcripts as template. First-round RT-PCR targeting the TCR CDR3 was performed with the HTBI primer set. TCRdb reprocessed the multiplex PCR reads via MiXCR and lists one record per CDR3 protein. The sample yields 530,000 or so distinct CDR3 sequences, 40% to 55% seen once. This clonotype was sampled from a woman aged 18-29 years with Graves' hyperthyroidism. The material sequenced was peripheral blood or thyroid tissue (not recorded which).

In nucleotides, the CDR3 is TGCAGCGTTGAAGATGGATCCCCGGGATCTGGGGATGAGCAGTTCTTC. Translating it yields CSVEDGSPGSGDEQFF. J is TRBJ2-1 and V is TRBV29-1; D is possibly TRBD2 (5 bases). Trimming stripped 0 bases from V and 8 bases from J, with 20 bases between. The germline V gene encodes CDR1 SQVTM and CDR2 ANQGSEA. The CDR3 is made up of 16 amino acids.